This TCR beta chain was captured in a study of T cell responses to AZD1222 COVID-19 vaccine. Second doses that came at about 4 or about 12 weeks were put together. Generated by immunoSEQ multiplex PCR, the TCRdb table keeps only in-frame clones and is missing some. The sample carries 150,000 to 200,000 clones, around 89% recorded once. This clonotype was sampled from an adult who received the AZD1222 COVID-19 vaccine. The sequencing here drew on peripheral blood, taken 28 days after the second AZD1222 dose.

Here the CDR3 DNA reads TGTGCCAGCAGTGAATTTAAGAGGACTAGCGGGGACAATGAGCAGTTCTTC. Amino acid sequence: CASSEFKRTSGDNEQFF. The genes are TRBV6-1 and TRBJ2-1, with 12 bases matching TRBD2. There are 17 residues in the CDR3. The V gene's germline CDR1 is MNHNS and CDR2 SASEGT. The V segment lost 2 bases and the J segment 5 bases; nucleotides outside the gene matches: 7.